These 29 T cell receptor beta chains share one sample of origin, sequenced in a study of cytomegalovirus exposure and HLA in healthy donors. Use of 60 Vbeta and 13 Jbeta primers characterized the PCR. Data came from immunoSEQ multiplex PCR; TCRdb stores just in-frame clones and leaves some out. The sample shows roughly 150,000 clones, roughly 80% of them seen only once. Sequencing was performed on PBMCs. Receptors were obtained from a girl under 18 in good health and CMV-seropositive.

V is TRBV7-9 and J is TRBJ1-1; maybe TRBD1 (6 bases). V lost 5 bases and J 4 bases, leaving 17 bases between the germline ends. Per the germline V gene, CDR1 is SEHNR and CDR2 is FQNEAQ (reference sequence). The CDR3 is made up of 15 amino acids. This CDR3 reads CASSQGGVSVTEAFF. Written as DNA, the CDR3 is TGTGCCAGCAGCCAAGGGGGGGTTTCGGTCACTGAAGCTTTCTTT.

The CDR3 loop reads CASSKDPRGGNTIYF. The CDR3 DNA reads TGTGCCAGCAGCAAAGATCCCCGCGGTGGAAACACCATATATTTT. J is TRBJ1-3 and V is TRBV21-1. TRBV21-1 is a pseudogene segment. CDR3 length: 15 amino acids.

The rearrangement links TRBV19 to TRBJ1-1; D may be TRBD1 (6 bases). The V and J ends lost 5 bases and 1 base respectively, with 20 bases between them. The CDR3 is made up of 17 amino acids. The V gene's germline CDR1 is LNHDA and CDR2 SQIVND (reference sequence). CDR3 nucleotide sequence: TGTGCCAGTAGTTTGCTCCTGGACAGTAGTACGAACACTGAAGCTTTCTTT. Protein product: CASSLLLDSSTNTEAFF.

This clone has only a few counts. The chain carries TRBV4-3 and TRBJ2-2, with 8 bases aligning to TRBD1. The CDR3 runs to 18 residues. Germline values: CDR1 LGHNA, CDR2 YSLEER. V shed 2 bases, J shed 1 base, and the junction held 9 bases outside the gene matches. The CDR3 bases are TGCGCCAGCAGCCAAAGTAGCGGACAGGGTGGGAACACCGGGGAGCTGTTTTTT. Its translation is CASSQSSGQGGNTGELFF.

The CDR3 DNA sequence: TGTGCCAGCAGCGAGGGACTAGCGGACTACAATGAGCAGTTCTTC. This codes for CASSEGLADYNEQFF. The chain links TRBV6-1 to TRBJ2-1, with 11 bases lining up with TRBD2. The germline CDR1 and CDR2 sequences are MNHNS and SASEGT. The CDR3 length is 15 residues. Unmatched junction bases numbered 4, after V lost 6 bases and J lost 3 bases.

This chain connects TRBV9 to TRBJ1-1; tentative D call: TRBD1 (5 bases). This CDR3 contains 14 residues. V lost 4 bases and J lost 2, with 12 bases in between. Germline loops: CDR1 SGDLS, CDR2 YYNGEE. Here the CDR3 reads CASSKTGVNTEAFF. Written as DNA, the CDR3 is TGTGCCAGCAGCAAAACGGGGGTAAACACTGAAGCTTTCTTT.

This clone was detected once. This chain joins TRBV29-1 and TRBJ2-7, with 10 bases that match TRBD2. V lost 2 bases to trimming and J lost 2 bases; unmatched junction nucleotides: 15. The CDR3 spans 18 residues. CDR1 and CDR2 (germline): SQVTM, ANQGSEA. The CDR3 bases are TGCAGCGTTGAAAAAGGGATCGACGTACTAGCGGGAACCTACGAGCAGTACTTC. It yields the protein CSVEKGIDVLAGTYEQYF.

The gene calls are TRBV7-3 and TRBJ1-2; TRBD1 agrees at 7 bases. The germline V gene has CDR1 SGHTA and CDR2 FQGTGA. The CDR3 contains 16 residues. V lost 5 bases to trimming and J lost 8 bases; unmatched junction nucleotides: 17. CDR3: CASSPTGTLLTMGYTF. The CDR3 region has the DNA TGTGCCAGCAGCCCGACAGGGACGCTACTAACTATGGGCTACACCTTC.

The J gene is TRBJ1-3, the V gene TRBV7-6, with no clear D. V gave up 0 bases and J gave up 4 bases, with 10 bases separating them. Germline lookup yields CDR1 SGHVS and CDR2 FNYEAQ. The CDR3 extends over 15 amino acids. The CDR3 coding sequence is TGTGCCAGCAGCTTAGCCGGGAGTGGGGGAAACACCATATATTTT. The encoded protein is CASSLAGSGGNTIYF.

The chain links TRBV7-2 to TRBJ1-2; unclear D gene. The CDR3 totals 15 residues. Germline lookup yields CDR1 SGHTA and CDR2 FQGNSA. Trimming removed 3 bases at V and 0 bases at J, with 11 bases between. The CDR3 sequence: CASSFGGGTNYGYTF. CDR3 sequence (DNA): TGTGCCAGCAGCTTTGGTGGAGGAACTAACTATGGCTACACCTTC. The whole variable domain, remainder taken from reference TRBV7-2 and TRBJ1-2, is GAGVSQSPSNKVTEKGKDVELRCDPISGHTALYWYRQSLGQGLEFLIYFQGNSAPDKSGLPSDRFSAERTGGSVSTLTIQRTQQEDSAVYLCASSFGGGTNYGYTFGSGTRLTVV.

This chain uses TRBV19 with TRBJ1-5, with a weak D call TRBD1 (6 bases). V was trimmed by 7 bases and J by 0 bases, leaving 13 bases between them. The CDR3 loop spans 15 amino acids. Germline V CDR1 and CDR2: LNHDA, SQIVND (reference sequence). This CDR3 is CASTLRGYSNQPQHF. CDR3 nucleotide sequence: TGTGCCAGTACCCTGAGGGGGTATAGCAATCAGCCCCAGCATTTT.

This clone was observed a handful of times. V is TRBV19 and J is TRBJ1-5; D gene ambiguous. There are 13 residues in the CDR3. Germline V gene data show CDR1 as LNHDA and CDR2 as SQIVND (reference sequence). Trimming pared 5 bases from V and 3 bases from J, leaving 8 bases between. CDR3 bases: TGTGCCAGTAGTTCTGACATCAATCAGCCCCAGCATTTT. This translates into CASSSDINQPQHF.

The chain joins TRBV5-1 to TRBJ2-7; D unresolved. The V end was cut by 4 bases, the J end by 5 bases, with 13 bases between. Germline CDR1 SGHRS, CDR2 YFSETQ. CDR3 size: 13 residues. The CDR3: CASSESPAHEQYF. The CDR3 bases are TGCGCCAGCAGCGAAAGTCCCGCGCACGAGCAGTACTTC. The variable domain in full, with the rest retrieved from reference TRBV5-1 and TRBJ2-7, is KAGVTQTPRYLIKTRGQQVTLSCSPISGHRSVSWYQQTPGQGLQFLFEYFSETQRNKGNFPGRFSGRQFSNSRSEMNVSTLELGDSALYLCASSESPAHEQYFGPGTRLTVT.

The chain joins TRBV10-1 to TRBJ1-4; 9 positions agree with TRBD1. CDR3 size: 15 residues. Unmatched junction bases numbered 8, after V lost 4 bases and J lost 8 bases. Per the germline V gene, CDR1 is WNHNN and CDR2 is SYGVQD (reference sequence). CDR3 amino acids: CASSAYRGLEEKLFF. CDR3 bases: TGCGCCAGCAGTGCTTACAGGGGGCTGGAAGAAAAACTGTTTTTT.

The chain is built from TRBV5-8 and TRBJ2-1; 7 positions agree with TRBD2. Looked up from germline, CDR1 is SGHTS and CDR2 is YDEGEE. This CDR3 is built from 15 residues. The ends lost 7 bases at V and 1 base at J; junction bases unmatched: 8. The CDR3 DNA reads as TGTGCCAGCTTAAGGGAGGGCAGATCCTACAATGAGCAGTTCTTC. As protein: CASLREGRSYNEQFF.

V and J are TRBV11-3 and TRBJ2-3; D uncertain. The CDR3 contains 12 residues. The V and J ends lost 3 bases and 2 bases respectively, with 3 bases between them. CDR1 is SGHNT and CDR2 is YENEEA in the germline V gene. CDR3 loop: CASSFHTDTQYF. The DNA for the CDR3 is TGTGCCAGCAGCTTTCACACAGATACGCAGTATTTT.

The rearrangement joins TRBV10-2 to TRBJ2-4, with D maybe TRBD2 (6 bases). CDR3 length: 15 residues. In germline, CDR1 is WSHSY, CDR2 SAAADI. Trimming left V 2 bases short and J 8 bases short, with 16 bases between. The CDR3 is CASSETHDPGDIQYF. CDR3 nucleotides: TGCGCCAGCAGTGAGACACATGACCCGGGGGACATTCAGTACTTC.

The V call is TRBV28, the J call TRBJ2-2; D unclear. Germline V lookup: CDR1 MDHEN, CDR2 SYDVKM. Trimming took 5 bases from V and 3 from J, leaving 16 bases between them. This CDR3 comprises 16 residues. The CDR3, as DNA: TGTGCCAGCAGTCCCCAGGATTGGTCTGACACCGGGGAGCTGTTTTTT. It encodes CASSPQDWSDTGELFF.

This chain connects TRBV13 to TRBJ1-4; D is unclear. The CDR3 totals 14 residues. Germline V gives CDR1 PRHDT, CDR2 FYEKMQ (reference sequence). Trimming took 3 bases from V and 1 from J, leaving 6 bases between them. CDR3 loop: CASSFRITNEKLFF. The CDR3 bases are TGTGCCAGCAGCTTCAGAATAACTAATGAAAAACTGTTTTTT.

The V and J genes are TRBV7-2 and TRBJ2-3; D may be TRBD1 (5 bases). The CDR3 runs to 12 residues. Trimming stripped 6 bases from V and 7 bases from J, with 11 bases between. The V gene's germline CDR1 is SGHTA and CDR2 FQGNSA. The CDR3 bases are TGTGCCAGCAGTCGAAGGGGATATACGCAGTATTTT. Its protein product is CASSRRGYTQYF.

This clone was counted only a few times. The chain joins TRBV15 to TRBJ1-2; 8 bases are shared with TRBD1. The CDR3 sequence is 14 residues long. The J segment lost 7 bases and the V segment lost 1 base, leaving 5 bases of the junction unmatched. Germline CDR1 and CDR2: LNHNV and YYDKDF (reference sequence). The CDR3 region is CATSRATGVGGYTF. The CDR3 nucleotides are TGTGCCACCAGCAGAGCGACAGGGGTGGGTGGCTACACCTTC. The whole variable domain, remainder taken from reference TRBV15 and TRBJ1-2, is DAMVIQNPRYQVTQFGKPVTLSCSQTLNHNVMYWYQQKSSQAPKLLFHYYDKDFNNEADTPDNFQSRRPNTSFCFLDIRSPGLGDTAMYLCATSRATGVGGYTFGSGTRLTVV.

Only a few counts were recorded for this clone. The chain has TRBV29-1 and TRBJ1-1; 9 bases fit TRBD1. The CDR3 loop spans 14 amino acids. Per germline, CDR1 SQVTM and CDR2 ANQGSEA. J was trimmed by 4 bases and V by 5 bases; bases with no gene match: 8. The CDR3 nucleotides read TGCAGCGTTTTTAGACAGGGGGGGATCACTGAAGCTTTCTTT. The encoded protein is CSVFRQGGITEAFF.

This chain links TRBV2 with TRBJ2-7; the D is unclear. The CDR3 contains 13 residues. Trimming took 7 bases from V and 0 from J, leaving 10 bases between them. In germline, CDR1 is SNHLY, CDR2 FYNNEI. CDR3 region: CASMSQNSYEQYF. The CDR3 DNA reads as TGTGCCAGCATGTCCCAGAACTCCTACGAGCAGTACTTC.

The rearrangement uses TRBV5-4 and TRBJ1-2; no definite D call. CDR1 and CDR2 from the germline V gene are SGHNT and YYREEE (reference sequence). CDR3 length: 13 residues. V lost 4 bases and J 6 bases, leaving 13 bases between the germline ends. CDR3 residues: CASSTAGSHGYTF. Written as DNA, the CDR3 is TGTGCCAGCAGCACGGCGGGGTCCCATGGCTACACCTTC.

This clone came up a few times. The DNA is left out, because the CDR3 cannot be placed on it with certainty; the CDR3 is given as TCRdb lists it. V and J are TRBV9 and TRBJ2-7; TRBD1, the D gene given by the table, was not confirmed from the DNA. The CDR3 is made up of 12 amino acids, end residues included. The germline V gene encodes CDR1 SGDLS and CDR2 YYNGEE. The CDR3 protein is CASSVGTGALNF.

The chain combines TRBV18 with TRBJ2-2, with 7 bases that match TRBD1. The CDR3 runs 13 residues. Trimming removed 5 bases from V and 6 bases from J; junction bases left unmatched: 3. Germline CDR1 KGHSH, CDR2 LQKENI. CDR3 nucleotide sequence: TGTGCCAGCTCAATAACAGGGGCCGGGGAGCTGTTTTTT. Translated: CASSITGAGELFF.

Worth noting for this clone: One end of the junction does not line up with germline, which may come from a read error. The chain recombines TRBV7-7 with TRBJ2-2; D possibly corresponds to TRBD2 (6 bases). CDR3 size: 16 residues. Germline V gives CDR1 SSHAT, CDR2 FNYEAQ (reference sequence). For the CDR3, the DNA is TGTGCTAGCAGCTTAGTGGCGGGGCCCGGCACCGGGGAGCTGTTTTTT. This sequence encodes CASSLVAGPGTGELFF. Based on the CDR3 plus reference TRBV7-7 and TRBJ2-2, the full variable domain is GAGVSQSPRYKVTKRGQDVTLRCDPISSHATLYWYQQALGQGPEFLTYFNYEAQPDKSGLPSDRFSAERPEGSISTLTIQRTEQRDSAMYRCASSLVAGPGTGELFFGEGSRLTVL.

The chain's CDR3 is CSVEDINRGATEAFF. The CDR3 region has the DNA TGCAGCGTTGAAGACATCAACAGGGGAGCCACTGAAGCTTTCTTT. The chain recombines TRBV29-1 with TRBJ1-1; 7 bases match TRBD1. Germline values: CDR1 SQVTM, CDR2 ANQGSEA. J gave up 4 bases and V 0 bases, and 8 bases lay outside the gene matches. The CDR3 extends over 15 amino acids.

The J gene is TRBJ2-6, the V gene TRBV9, with 10 bases matching TRBD1. Germline V gene lookup returns CDR1 SGDLS and CDR2 YYNGEE. V dropped 4 bases and J dropped 0; count of bases not matched to a gene: 16. The CDR3 loop spans 21 amino acids. The CDR3 protein is CASSISIRDRGRNSGANVLTF. In DNA form, the CDR3 reads TGTGCCAGCAGCATCTCTATCCGGGACAGGGGTCGCAACTCTGGGGCCAACGTCCTGACTTTC.